This TCR beta chain derives from a study of blood T cell repertoires in COVID-19. Study-wide background: The study drew acute and convalescent COVID-19 samples from the United States, Italy and Spain. T cells, B-cell-depleted T cells, or PBMCs provided the cDNA or gDNA that served as material.

Under the authors' procedure: The assay estimated nucleated cells by amplifying reference gene primers. TCRdb's table, derived via immunoSEQ multiplex PCR, lists solely in-frame clones and lacks some. That table gives V, J and clone size, and the DNA gave D and trimming. Of some 190,000 clones listed, 70% to 90% were seen once; the top ten hold roughly 3.5%. Germline V gives CDR1 SGHTS, CDR2 YDEGEE. CDR3 size: 16 residues. With 4 bases removed from V and 2 bases from J, the gap between germline ends came to 18 bases. The receptor was isolated from a man aged 55 to 70 with acute or convalescent COVID-19. The material sequenced was peripheral blood. The chain carries TRBV5-8 and TRBJ2-5; D is possibly TRBD1 (6 bases). In DNA, the CDR3 is TGTGCCAGCAGCCCCCTCGGGACACTCAAACAAGAGACCCAGTACTTC. It encodes CASSPLGTLKQETQYF.